This T cell receptor (beta chain) derives from a study of low-dose radiotherapy and immunotherapy resistance in tumors. Study-wide context: Ipilimumab 1 mg/kg every six weeks, together with nivolumab 240 mg every two weeks, was given intravenously to patients. Intravenous cyclophosphamide 200 mg/m2 was given every two weeks, one day before radiation and immunotherapy.

cDNA synthesis used a TRAV/TRBV-specific primer set for both chains. A roughly 19-cycle PCR with a constant-region primer and V-primer adapter amplified TCRs. The mRNA which had been isolated was amplified by in vitro transcription. TCRdb reprocessed the reads with MiXCR, giving one entry per CDR3 protein. The sample lists some 60,000 distinct CDR3 sequences; about 26% were seen once. Time point: before trial treatment. Those eligible were patients bearing advanced solid tumors lacking tumor-infiltrating lymphocytes. This clonotype showed up many times. Sequenced material: PBMCs, taken before treatment. This TCR derives from a male donor with rectosigmoid adenocarcinoma.

In nucleotides, the CDR3 is TGCGCCAGCAGCTTGGACTTGTCAGATACGCAGTATTTT. This codes for CASSLDLSDTQYF. The rearrangement uses TRBV5-1 and TRBJ2-3, with D unresolved. CDR3 size: 13 residues. Germline V gene data show CDR1 as SGHRS and CDR2 as YFSETQ. Trimming cost V 0 bases and J 4 bases, with 6 bases left between them.